This T cell receptor beta chain came from a study of cytomegalovirus exposure and HLA in healthy donors. Although they were nominally healthy when sampled, donors likely had unrecorded immune exposures. About this clone itself: Antigen unknown.

Notes on the study in general: An ancestry cluster, one associated with Asian ancestry, reportedly showed fewer N-insertions than the approximately 720-donor mean in a later analysis. A previous analysis found most TCR beta V segments productive roughly 87% or roughly 30% of the time. In a later analysis, compared with equally common non-associated chains, HLA-associated beta chains were more expanded.

This PCR relied on a set of 60 Vbeta primers and 13 Jbeta primers. Clones were sequenced by immunoSEQ multiplex PCR, and TCRdb holds only the in-frame ones, with some missing. The sample carries approximately 200,000 clones, 60% to 85% recorded once. The CDR3 is made up of 13 amino acids. The V end lost 6 bases, the J end lost 4 bases, and 12 bases lay between the germline ends. Germline CDR1 and CDR2: SGHVS and FQNEAQ. This receptor was identified in a middle-aged man in good health and CMV-seronegative. This chain joins TRBV7-8 and TRBJ1-2, with D possibly matching TRBD1 (6 bases). Sample: PBMCs. In nucleotides, the CDR3 is TGTGCCAGCAGTTTACAGGGCCCCTATGGCTACACCTTC. Its translation: CASSLQGPYGYTF. The full variable domain, with the rest looked up from reference TRBV7-8 and TRBJ1-2, is GAGVSQSPRYKVAKRGQDVALRCDPISGHVSLFWYQQALGQGPEFLTYFQNEAQLDKSGLPSDRFFAERPEGSVSTLKIQRTQQEDSAVYLCASSLQGPYGYTFGSGTRLTVV.